This entry is about one TCR beta chain. Antigen unknown. The sample is drawn from a study of cytomegalovirus exposure and HLA in healthy donors. Trimming removed 1 base from V and 7 bases from J, with 10 bases in between. This CDR3 contains 12 residues. The germline V gene encodes CDR1 GTSNPN and CDR2 SVGIG (reference sequence). Amplification used 60 Vbeta primers and 13 Jbeta primers. Clones were sequenced by immunoSEQ multiplex PCR, and TCRdb holds only the in-frame ones, with some missing. Altogether approximately 150,000 clones are present, roughly 80% being singletons, with the ten largest covering less than 3.5%. Points from the study as a whole: Confirmation in vitro established that a few CMV-associated chains were specific for CMV antigens. Later analysis associated a missense DCLRE1C variant with TCR beta V- and J-gene trimming. Sequencing had likely introduced a cluster of highly shared sequence variants as an artifact. The authors later found HLA-associated TCR beta chains more clonally expanded than equally common others.

The sequencing input was PBMCs. The genes are TRBV30 and TRBJ1-1; D call uncertain. This TCR was recovered from a woman aged 25-40 years in good health and CMV-seronegative. CDR3 amino acids: CAWSASKYEAFF. The DNA for the CDR3 is TGTGCCTGGAGTGCCTCTAAGTATGAAGCTTTCTTT.